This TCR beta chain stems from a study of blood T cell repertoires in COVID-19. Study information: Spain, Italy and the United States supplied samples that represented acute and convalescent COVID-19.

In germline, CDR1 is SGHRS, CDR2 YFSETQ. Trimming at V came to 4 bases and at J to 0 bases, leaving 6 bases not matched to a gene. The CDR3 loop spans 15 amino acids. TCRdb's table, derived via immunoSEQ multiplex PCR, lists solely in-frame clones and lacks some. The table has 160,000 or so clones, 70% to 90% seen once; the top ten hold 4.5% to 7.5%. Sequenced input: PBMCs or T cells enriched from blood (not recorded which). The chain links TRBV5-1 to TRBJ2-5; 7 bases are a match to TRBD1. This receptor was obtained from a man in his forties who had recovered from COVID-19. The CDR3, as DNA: TGCGCCAGCAGCAGCCGGGACAGAGACCAAGAGACCCAGTACTTC. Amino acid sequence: CASSSRDRDQETQYF.